This T cell receptor beta chain was captured in a study of early T cells in non-severe SARS-CoV-2 infection. In the study overall: The chains were unpaired, and the sequenced material was bulk RNA from unsorted whole blood.

In this sample, this clonotype turned up many times. Its antigen is not known. Per the germline V gene, CDR1 is DFQATT and CDR2 is SNEGSKA (reference sequence). Trimming shortened V by 1 base and J by 4 bases, and 7 bases separated the two germline ends. The CDR3 length is 13 residues. Study-wide points: A preference for anti-spike CD8 responses marked VDJdb matching, which missed private and CD4 specificities.

In the library, individual cDNA molecules carried attached unique molecular identifiers. TCRdb reprocessed the 5' RACE reads with MiXCR, giving one entry per CDR3 protein. The table includes 60,000 or so distinct CDR3 sequences, over 7% detected once. The sample consisted of whole blood. The genes are TRBV20-1 and TRBJ2-2; D call uncertain. The receptor was isolated from an adult who was a healthcare worker with PCR-confirmed SARS-CoV-2 infection or an uninfected control (not recorded which). The CDR3 sequence: CSARVLSTGELFF. Here the CDR3 DNA reads TGCAGTGCTAGAGTTTTAAGCACCGGGGAGCTGTTTTTT.